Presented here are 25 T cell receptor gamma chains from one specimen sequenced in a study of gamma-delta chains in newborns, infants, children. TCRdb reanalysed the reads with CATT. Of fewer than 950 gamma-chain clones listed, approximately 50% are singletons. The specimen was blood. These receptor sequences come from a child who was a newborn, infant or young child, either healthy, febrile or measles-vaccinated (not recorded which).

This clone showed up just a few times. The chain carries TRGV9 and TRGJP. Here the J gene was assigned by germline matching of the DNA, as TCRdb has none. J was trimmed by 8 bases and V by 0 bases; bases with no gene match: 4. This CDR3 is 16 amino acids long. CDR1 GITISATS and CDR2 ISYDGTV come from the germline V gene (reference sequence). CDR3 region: CALWEVLKLGKKIKVF. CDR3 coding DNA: TGTGCCTTGTGGGAGGTGCTGAAGTTGGGCAAAAAAATCAAGGTATTT.

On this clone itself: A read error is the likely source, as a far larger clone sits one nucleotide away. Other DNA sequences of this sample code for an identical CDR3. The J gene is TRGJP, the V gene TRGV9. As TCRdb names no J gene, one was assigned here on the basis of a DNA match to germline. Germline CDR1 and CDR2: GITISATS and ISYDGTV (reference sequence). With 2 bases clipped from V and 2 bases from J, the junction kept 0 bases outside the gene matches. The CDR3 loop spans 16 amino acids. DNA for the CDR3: TGTGCCTTGTGGGAGGGGCAAGAGTTGGGCAAAAAAATCAAGGTATTT. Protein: CALWEGQELGKKIKVF.

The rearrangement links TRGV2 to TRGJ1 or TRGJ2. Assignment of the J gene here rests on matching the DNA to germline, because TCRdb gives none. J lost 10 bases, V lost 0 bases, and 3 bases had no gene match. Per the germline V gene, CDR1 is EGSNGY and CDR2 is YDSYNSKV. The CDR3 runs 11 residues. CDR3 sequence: CATWDGQKKLF. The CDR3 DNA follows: TGTGCCACCTGGGACGGGCAAAAGAAACTCTTT.

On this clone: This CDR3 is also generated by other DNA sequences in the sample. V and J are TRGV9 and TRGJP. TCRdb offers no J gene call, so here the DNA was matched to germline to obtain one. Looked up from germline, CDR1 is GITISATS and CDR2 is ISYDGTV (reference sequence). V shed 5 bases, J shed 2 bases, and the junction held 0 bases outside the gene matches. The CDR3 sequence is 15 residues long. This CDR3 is CALWGQELGKKIKVF. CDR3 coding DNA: TGTGCCTTGTGGGGGCAAGAGTTGGGCAAAAAAATCAAGGTATTT.

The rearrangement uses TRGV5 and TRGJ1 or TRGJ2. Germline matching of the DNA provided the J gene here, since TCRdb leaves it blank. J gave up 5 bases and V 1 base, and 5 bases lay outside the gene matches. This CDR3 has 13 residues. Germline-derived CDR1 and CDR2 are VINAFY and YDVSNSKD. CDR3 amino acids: CATWDSQNYKKLF. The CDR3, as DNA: TGTGCCACCTGGGACAGTCAGAATTATAAGAAACTCTTT.

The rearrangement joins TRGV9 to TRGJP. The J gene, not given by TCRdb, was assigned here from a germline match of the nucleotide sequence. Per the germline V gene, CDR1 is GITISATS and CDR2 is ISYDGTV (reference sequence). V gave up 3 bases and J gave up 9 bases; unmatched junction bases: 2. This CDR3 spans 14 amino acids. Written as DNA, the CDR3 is TGTGCCTTGTGGGAGTCGTTGGGCAAAAAAATCAAGGTATTT. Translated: CALWESLGKKIKVF.

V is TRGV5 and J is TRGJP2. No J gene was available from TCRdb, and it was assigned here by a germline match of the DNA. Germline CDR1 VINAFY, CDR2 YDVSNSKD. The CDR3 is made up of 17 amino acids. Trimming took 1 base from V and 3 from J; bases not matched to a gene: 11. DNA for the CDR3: TGTGCCACCTGGGACAGCCCCCGGGGGGGTAGTGATTGGATCAAGACGTTT. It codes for CATWDSPRGGSDWIKTF.

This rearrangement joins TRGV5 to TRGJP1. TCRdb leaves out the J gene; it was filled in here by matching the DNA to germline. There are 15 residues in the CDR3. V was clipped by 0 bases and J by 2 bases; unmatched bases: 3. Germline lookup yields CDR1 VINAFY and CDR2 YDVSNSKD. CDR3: CATWDRHTTGWFKIF. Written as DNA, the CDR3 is TGTGCCACCTGGGACAGGCACACCACTGGTTGGTTCAAGATATTT.

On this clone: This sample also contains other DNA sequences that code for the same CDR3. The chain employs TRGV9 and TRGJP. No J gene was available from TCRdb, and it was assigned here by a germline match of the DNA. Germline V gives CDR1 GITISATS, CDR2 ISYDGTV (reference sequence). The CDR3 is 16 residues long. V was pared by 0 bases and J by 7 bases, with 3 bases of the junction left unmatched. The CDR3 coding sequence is TGTGCCTTGTGGGAGGTGTTGGAGTTGGGCAAAAAAATCAAGGTATTT. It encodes CALWEVLELGKKIKVF.

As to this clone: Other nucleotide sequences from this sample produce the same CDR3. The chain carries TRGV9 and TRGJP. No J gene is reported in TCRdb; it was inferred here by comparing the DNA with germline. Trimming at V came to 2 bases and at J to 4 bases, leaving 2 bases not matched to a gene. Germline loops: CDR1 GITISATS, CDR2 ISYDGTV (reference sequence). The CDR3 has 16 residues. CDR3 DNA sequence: TGTGCCTTGTGGGAGGCTCAAGAGTTGGGCAAAAAAATCAAGGTATTT. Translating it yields CALWEAQELGKKIKVF.

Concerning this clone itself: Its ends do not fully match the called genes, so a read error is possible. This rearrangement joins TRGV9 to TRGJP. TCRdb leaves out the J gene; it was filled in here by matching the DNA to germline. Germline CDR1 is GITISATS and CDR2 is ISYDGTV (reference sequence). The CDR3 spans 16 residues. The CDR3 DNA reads TGTGCCTTGTGGGAGGTGGAAGAGTTGGGCAAAGAAATCAAGGTATTT. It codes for CALWEVEELGKEIKVF.

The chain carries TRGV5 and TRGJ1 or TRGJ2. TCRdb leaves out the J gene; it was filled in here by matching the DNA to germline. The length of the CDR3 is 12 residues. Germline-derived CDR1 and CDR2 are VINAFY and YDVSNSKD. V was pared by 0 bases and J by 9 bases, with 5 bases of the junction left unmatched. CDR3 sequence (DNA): TGTGCCACCTGGGACAGGCCCCCTAAGAAACTCTTT. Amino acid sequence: CATWDRPPKKLF.

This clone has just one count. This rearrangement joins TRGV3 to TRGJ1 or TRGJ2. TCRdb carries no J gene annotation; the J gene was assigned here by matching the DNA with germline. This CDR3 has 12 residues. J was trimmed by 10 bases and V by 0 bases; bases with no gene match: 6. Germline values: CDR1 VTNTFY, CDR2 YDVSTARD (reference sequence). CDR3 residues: CATWDRLSKKLF. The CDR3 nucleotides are TGTGCCACCTGGGACAGGCTTTCGAAGAAACTCTTT.

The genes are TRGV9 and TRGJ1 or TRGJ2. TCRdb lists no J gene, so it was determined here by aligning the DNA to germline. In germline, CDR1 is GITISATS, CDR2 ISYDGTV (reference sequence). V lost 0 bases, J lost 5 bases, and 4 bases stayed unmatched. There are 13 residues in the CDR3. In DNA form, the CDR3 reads TGTGCCTTGTGGGAGGTGGGGAATTATAAGAAACTCTTT. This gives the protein CALWEVGNYKKLF.

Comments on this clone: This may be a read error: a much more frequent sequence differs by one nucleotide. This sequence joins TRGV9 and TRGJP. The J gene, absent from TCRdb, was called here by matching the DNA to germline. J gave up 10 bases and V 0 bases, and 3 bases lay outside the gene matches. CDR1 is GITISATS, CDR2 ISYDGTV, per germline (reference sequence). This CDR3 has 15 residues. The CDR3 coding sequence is TGTGCCTTGTGGGAGGTGGACTTGGGCAAAAAAATCAAGGTATTT. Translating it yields CALWEVDLGKKIKVF.

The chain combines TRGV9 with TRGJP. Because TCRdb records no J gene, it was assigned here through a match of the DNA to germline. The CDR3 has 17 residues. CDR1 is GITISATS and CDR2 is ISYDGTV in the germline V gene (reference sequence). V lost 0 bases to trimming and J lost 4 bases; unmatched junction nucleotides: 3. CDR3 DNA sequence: TGTGCCTTGTGGGAGGTGAACCAAGAGTTGGGCAAAAAAATCAAGGTATTT. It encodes CALWEVNQELGKKIKVF.

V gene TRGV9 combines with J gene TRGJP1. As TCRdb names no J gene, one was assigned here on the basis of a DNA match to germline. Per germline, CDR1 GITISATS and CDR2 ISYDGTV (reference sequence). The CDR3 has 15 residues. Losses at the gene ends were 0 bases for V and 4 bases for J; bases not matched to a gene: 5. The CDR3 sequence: CALWEVRNTGWFKIF. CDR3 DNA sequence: TGTGCCTTGTGGGAGGTGCGGAACACTGGTTGGTTCAAGATATTT.

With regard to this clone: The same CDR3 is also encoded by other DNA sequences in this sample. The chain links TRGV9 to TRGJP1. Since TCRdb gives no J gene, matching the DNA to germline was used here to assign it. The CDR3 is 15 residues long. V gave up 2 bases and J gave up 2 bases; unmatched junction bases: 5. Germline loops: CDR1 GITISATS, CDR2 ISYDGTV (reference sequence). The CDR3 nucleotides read TGTGCCTTGTGGGAGGCTTCGACCACTGGTTGGTTCAAGATATTT. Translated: CALWEASTTGWFKIF.

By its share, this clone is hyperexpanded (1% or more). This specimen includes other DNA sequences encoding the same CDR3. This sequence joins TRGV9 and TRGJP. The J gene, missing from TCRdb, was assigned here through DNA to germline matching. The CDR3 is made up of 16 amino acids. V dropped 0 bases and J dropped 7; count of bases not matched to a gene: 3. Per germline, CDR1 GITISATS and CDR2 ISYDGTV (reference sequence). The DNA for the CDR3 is TGTGCCTTGTGGGAGGTGCGGGAGTTGGGCAAAAAAATCAAGGTATTT. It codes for CALWEVRELGKKIKVF.

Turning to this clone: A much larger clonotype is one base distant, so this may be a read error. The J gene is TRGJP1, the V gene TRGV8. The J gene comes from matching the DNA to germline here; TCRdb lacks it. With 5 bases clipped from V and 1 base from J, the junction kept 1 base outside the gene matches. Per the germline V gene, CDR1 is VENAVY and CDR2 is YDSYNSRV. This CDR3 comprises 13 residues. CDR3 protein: CATWVTTGWFKIF. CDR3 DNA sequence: TGTGCCACCTGGGTTACCACTGGTTGGTTCAAGATATTT.

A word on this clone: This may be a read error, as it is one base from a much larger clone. This CDR3 reads CALWEGQLGKKIKVF. CDR3 bases: TGTGCCTTGTGGGAGGGGCAGTTGGGCAAAAAAATCAAGGTATTT. This chain links TRGV9 with TRGJP. The J gene was missing in TCRdb and was found by matching the end of the DNA to germline. Germline CDR1 is GITISATS and CDR2 is ISYDGTV (reference sequence). The length of the CDR3 is 15 residues. After removal of 2 bases from V and 8 bases from J, the junction contained 3 bases not matched to a gene.

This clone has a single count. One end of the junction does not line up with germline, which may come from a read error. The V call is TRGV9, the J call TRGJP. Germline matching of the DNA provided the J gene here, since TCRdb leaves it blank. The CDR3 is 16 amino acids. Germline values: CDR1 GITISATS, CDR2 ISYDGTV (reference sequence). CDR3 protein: CALGEVRELGKKIKVF. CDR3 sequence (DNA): TGTGCCTTGGGGGAGGTGCGTGAGTTGGGCAAAAAAATCAAGGTATTT.

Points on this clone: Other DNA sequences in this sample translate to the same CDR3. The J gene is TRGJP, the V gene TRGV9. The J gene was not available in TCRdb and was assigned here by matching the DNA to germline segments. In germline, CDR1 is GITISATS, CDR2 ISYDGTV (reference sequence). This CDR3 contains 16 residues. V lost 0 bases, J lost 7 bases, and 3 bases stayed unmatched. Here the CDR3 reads CALWEVRELGKKIKVF. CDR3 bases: TGTGCCTTGTGGGAGGTGAGGGAGTTGGGCAAAAAAATCAAGGTATTT.

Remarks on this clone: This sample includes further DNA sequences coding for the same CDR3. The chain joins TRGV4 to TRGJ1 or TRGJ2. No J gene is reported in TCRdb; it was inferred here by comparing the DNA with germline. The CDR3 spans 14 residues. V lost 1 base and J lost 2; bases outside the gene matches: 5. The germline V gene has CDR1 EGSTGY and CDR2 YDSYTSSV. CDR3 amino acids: CATWDGPHYYKKLF. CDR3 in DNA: TGTGCCACCTGGGATGGCCCGCATTATTATAAGAAACTCTTT.

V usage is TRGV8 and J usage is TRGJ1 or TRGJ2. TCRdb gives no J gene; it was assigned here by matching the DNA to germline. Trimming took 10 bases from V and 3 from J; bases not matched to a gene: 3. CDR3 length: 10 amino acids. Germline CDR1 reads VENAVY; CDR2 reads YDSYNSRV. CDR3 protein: CATFYYKKLF. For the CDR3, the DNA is TGTGCCACTTTTTATTATAAGAAACTCTTT.